This record looks at one T cell receptor (beta chain) sequence and its context. Its antigen is not known. The data derive from a study of T cell responses to AZD1222 COVID-19 vaccine. Here immunoSEQ multiplex PCR was the method, and the copy in TCRdb shows in-frame clones only, minus some. The sample lists 120,000 to 150,000 clones; about 90% were seen once. Germline CDR1 DFQATT, CDR2 SNEGSKA (reference sequence). V shed 3 bases and J shed 7 bases, with 6 bases lying between them. The CDR3 consists of 11 residues. Findings and limits, study-wide: CD4 TCRs associated with vaccination spanned spike, dominating at 160-218 and 743-854. Samples come after the peak T cell response, not at day 14. Clonal diversity may have been underestimated in mostly white British donors.

Sequenced material: peripheral blood, taken 28 days after the second dose of the MenACWY control vaccine. V and J are TRBV20-1 and TRBJ2-2; the D is unclear. The receptor's source is an adult who received the MenACWY meningococcal vaccine as a control. Here the CDR3 reads CSASVFGELFF. CDR3 bases: TGCAGTGCTAGTGTGTTCGGGGAGCTGTTTTTT.